This T cell receptor beta chain appears in the sequencing data of a study of CXCR3-negative and CXCR3-positive naive CD8 T cells. Study information: Collectively, the libraries yielded about 140 million TRB reads in total, at about 1.5 +/- 0.3 million per library. Study results and caveats: In both naive subsets diversity was comparably high, whereas memory CD8+ cells showed much lower diversity. Fresh PBMCs went into most assays, and CXCR3 expression partly declined after cryopreservation.

Comments on this clonotype: Its target is not known.

With UMI labels, 5' RACE was used to prepare the TRB cDNA libraries. TCRdb reanalyzed the 5' RACE reads, giving one entry per CDR3 protein sequence and no DNA. The sample's table shows some 48,000 distinct CDR3 sequences. Germline V gene data show CDR1 as LGHDT and CDR2 as YNNKEL (reference sequence). The CDR3 has 15 residues. Within the CD8+ T cell compartment, naive cells were CD45RO-CCR7+CD27+CD95-. The chain employs TRBV3-1 and TRBJ2-3; TCRdb names TRBD2, which stays unverified in the absence of DNA. The material sequenced was naive CXCR3- CD8+ T cells from blood. The subset: CD45RO-CCR7+CD27+CD95- naive CD8+ T cells lacking CXCR3 (TNR3-). The sequence was collected from a human donor in good health. Some clones in this sample may be carry-over from other donors' samples. This CDR3 is CASSHADSFTDTQYF.